Listed below are T cell receptor beta chains from one sample, sequenced in a study of early T cells in non-severe SARS-CoV-2 infection. TCRdb passed the 5' RACE reads through MiXCR, listing each CDR3 protein once. The sample gives tens of thousands of distinct CDR3 sequences, under 10% of which show up once; roughly 3.5% is in the top ten. The sample taken for sequencing was whole blood. The receptor source for this set is an adult who was a healthcare worker with PCR-confirmed SARS-CoV-2 infection or an uninfected control (not recorded which). CDR3s include the opening cysteine and the closing phenylalanine or tryptophan. The order of the fields is V gene, D gene, J gene, clone size, CDR3 DNA, CDR3 protein. D genes are given only for firm matches. Size is stated for part of the rows, as once, few or many counts, or as a class when the clone is expanded.

TRBV5-1	TRBD1	TRBJ2-7	many	TGCGCCAGCAGCCCTGACAGGGTGAGGTCCTACGAGCAGTACTTC	CASSPDRVRSYEQYF
TRBV5-1	-	TRBJ2-4	-	TGCGCCAGCAGCTTGTACGGGACCAAAAACATTCAGTACTTC	CASSLYGTKNIQYF
TRBV27	-	TRBJ2-1	many	TGTGCCAGCAGTTTTGGTGTCTGGGGATATGAGCAGTTCTTC	CASSFGVWGYEQFF
TRBV15	-	TRBJ1-1	-	TGTGCCACCAGCAGAGATCCCTTAGGGGGGCTGGATGAAGCTTTCTTT	CATSRDPLGGLDEAFF
TRBV7-2	TRBD1	TRBJ2-3	-	TGTGCCAGCAGTTTACAGGGGCCTCGCACAGATACGCAGTATTTT	CASSLQGPRTDTQYF
TRBV5-4	-	TRBJ2-7	once	TGTGCCAGCAGCGGGGGTGGGAGCGGACGCTCCTACGAGCAGTACTTC	CASSGGGSGRSYEQYF
TRBV6-1	TRBD2	TRBJ2-7	-	TGTGCCAGCAGTGAAGCGGTAGCGGGAGGGCCCGAGCAGTACTTC	CASSEAVAGGPEQYF
TRBV7-9	-	TRBJ2-1	few	TGTGCCAGCAGCTTACGCAATGAGCAGTTCTTC	CASSLRNEQFF
TRBV7-8	-	TRBJ1-6	-	TGTGCCAGCAGCTTACGGGACTGGAATTCACCCCTCCACTTT	CASSLRDWNSPLHF
TRBV27	-	TRBJ2-7	-	TGTGCCAGCAGTTTTGACGGGTCCTACGAGCAGTACTTC	CASSFDGSYEQYF
TRBV5-1	-	TRBJ2-3	-	TGCGCCAGCAGCTTGGTAGAGGCAGATACGCAGTATTTT	CASSLVEADTQYF
TRBV12-3/TRBV12-4	TRBD2	TRBJ2-1	few	TGTGCCAGCAACGCCATGGGGGGACTAGCGGGAGGGCTCAACAATGAGCAGTTCTTC	CASNAMGGLAGGLNNEQFF
TRBV3-1	-	TRBJ1-6	many	TGTGCCAGCAGCCAAGATGGGGGGTCCTATAATTCACCCCTCCACTTT	CASSQDGGSYNSPLHF
TRBV18	TRBD1	TRBJ1-2	-	TGTGCCAGCTCACGTACCCGGGACAGGGGATATGACTACACCTTC	CASSRTRDRGYDYTF
TRBV5-1	TRBD1	TRBJ2-7	many	TGCGCCAGCAGCTCGCTGACAGGGACCTCCTACGAGCAGTACTTC	CASSSLTGTSYEQYF
TRBV20-1	-	TRBJ1-5	few	TGCAGTGCTAGAGCTAGGGCAGGGGTTAGCAATCAGCCCCAGCATTTT	CSARARAGVSNQPQHF
TRBV13	-	TRBJ1-5	-	TGTGCCAGCAGCTTAGGGACGAACAATCAGCCCCAGCATTTT	CASSLGTNNQPQHF
TRBV4-1	TRBD1	TRBJ1-4	many	TGCGCCAGCAGCCAAGAGGGATGGGTCGGCAGGGGGCGGCAGGAAAAACTGTTTTTT	CASSQEGWVGRGRQEKLFF
TRBV5-4	TRBD2	TRBJ2-1	-	TGTGCCAGCAGCCCTACTAGCGGCTTTCCGAATGAGCAGTTCTTC	CASSPTSGFPNEQFF
TRBV5-5	-	TRBJ1-1	-	TGTGCCAGCAGTTGGTGGAACACTGAAGCTTTCTTT	CASSWWNTEAFF
TRBV20-1	TRBD2	TRBJ2-2	many	TGCAGTGCTACTAGCGGGAGTGGCGGCACCGGGGAGCTGTTTTTT	CSATSGSGGTGELFF
TRBV29-1	-	TRBJ1-1	many	TGCAGCGTTGAACGGGGACCGGATCGTGCTTTCTTT	CSVERGPDRAFF
TRBV30	TRBD2	TRBJ2-1	medium-sized	TGTGCCTGGTCTTACGGGACTAGCGGGAGGGAAAATGAGCAGTTCTTC	CAWSYGTSGRENEQFF
TRBV12-3/TRBV12-4	-	TRBJ2-5	-	TGTGCCAGCAGTTTGGTCGGGCGAGAAGAGACCCAGTACTTC	CASSLVGREETQYF
TRBV11-2	-	TRBJ2-1	few	TGTGCCAGCAGCTTAGAACGCAGGAGCTCCTACAATGAGCAGTTCTTC	CASSLERRSSYNEQFF
TRBV6-5	-	TRBJ2-7	many	TGTGCCAGCAGTTACTCGAGTGGCGGCTACGAGCAGTACTTC	CASSYSSGGYEQYF
TRBV27	TRBD1	TRBJ2-7	many	TGTGCCAGCAGTCCCAGGACAGGGTTAGGGTCCTACGAGCAGTACTTC	CASSPRTGLGSYEQYF
TRBV7-2	-	TRBJ2-3	-	TGTGCCAGCAGCTGGACAACAGGGTCCTTCCTCACAGATACGCAGTATTTT	CASSWTTGSFLTDTQYF
TRBV6-2/TRBV6-3	-	TRBJ1-1	many	TGTGCCAGCAGTTACCCGGAGGCGGAAGCTTTCTTT	CASSYPEAEAFF
TRBV5-1	-	TRBJ2-7	many	TGCGCCAGCAGCTTACAGGGATCCCACGAGCAGTACTTC	CASSLQGSHEQYF
TRBV21-1	-	TRBJ1-2	many	TGTGCCAGCAGCCCCCGGAGGTGGGGAAGATATGGCTACACCTTC	CASSPRRWGRYGYTF
TRBV18	-	TRBJ2-6	many	TGTGCCAGCTCACCACTCGTATCTGGGGCCAACGTCCTGACTTTC	CASSPLVSGANVLTF
TRBV5-6	-	TRBJ1-1	few	TGTGCCAGCAGCTTACGCGGGAACACTGAAGCTTTCTTT	CASSLRGNTEAFF
TRBV7-2	-	TRBJ2-2	many	TGTGCCAGCAGCTTAAGGATCGGGGAGCTGTTTTTT	CASSLRIGELFF
TRBV5-6	-	TRBJ1-1	-	TGTGCCAGCAGCCACTTATCGGACACGCCGAACACTGAAGCTTTCTTT	CASSHLSDTPNTEAFF
TRBV12-3/TRBV12-4	TRBD2	TRBJ2-7	few	TGTGCCAGCAGGCCCGGGACTAGCGGGATCAAGTACTTC	CASRPGTSGIKYF
TRBV10-2	TRBD2	TRBJ2-7	few	TGCGCCAGCACCTCTAGCGGCAGCTCCTACGAGCAGTACTTC	CASTSSGSSYEQYF
TRBV7-3	-	TRBJ2-2	many	TGTGCCAGCAGCTTATATAGCGCAGGGAACACCGGGGAGCTGTTTTTT	CASSLYSAGNTGELFF
TRBV7-3	-	TRBJ2-1	few	TGTGCCAGCAGCCCCCATTTAGCGGCGACCTACAATGAGCAGTTCTTC	CASSPHLAATYNEQFF
TRBV9	TRBD1	TRBJ2-5	-	TGTGCCAGCAGCGCCGATCCCAACAGGGGAGAGACCCAGTACTTC	CASSADPNRGETQYF
TRBV2	-	TRBJ2-1	-	TGTGCCAGCAGTGACCAATACAATGAGCAGTTCTTC	CASSDQYNEQFF
TRBV7-2	-	TRBJ1-6	many	TGTGCCAGCAGCTTAAGATATGAATCACCCCTCCACTTT	CASSLRYESPLHF
TRBV18	-	TRBJ2-3	many	TGTGCCAGCTCAAGCGAGGCATACAGCACAGATACGCAGTATTTT	CASSSEAYSTDTQYF
TRBV7-2	-	TRBJ2-7	-	TGTGCCAGCAGCTCCGAAGCGGACAACCCCTACGAGCAGTACTTC	CASSSEADNPYEQYF
TRBV5-5	-	TRBJ1-1	few	TGTGCCAGCAGCGGGGGGCCTCGAGAAGCTTTCTTT	CASSGGPREAFF
TRBV12-3/TRBV12-4	-	TRBJ2-3	many	TGTGCCAGCAGCCCCGGACTGGTAGGCACAGATACGCAGTATTTT	CASSPGLVGTDTQYF
TRBV7-2	-	TRBJ2-3	-	TGTGCCAGCAGCTCCGGGACTCTCACAGATACGCAGTATTTT	CASSSGTLTDTQYF
TRBV29-1	TRBD1	TRBJ2-1	-	TGCAGCGTTGAAGGATACAGGGGATGGGATGAGCAGTTCTTC	CSVEGYRGWDEQFF
TRBV12-3/TRBV12-4	-	TRBJ2-3	few	TGTGCCAGCAGTCCAGCGGGCCCCACAGATACGCAGTATTTT	CASSPAGPTDTQYF
TRBV10-3	-	TRBJ1-1	-	TGTGCCATCAGCCGCAGGGGAGGGAACACTGAAGCTTTCTTT	CAISRRGGNTEAFF
TRBV7-6	-	TRBJ2-7	many	TGTGCCAGCAGCCCTCGGGACCGTTCCTACGAGCAGTACTTC	CASSPRDRSYEQYF
TRBV12-2	-	TRBJ1-2	-	TGTGCAAGTCGCTTAGACACCCGACAGGTCCAGAATGGCTACACCTTC	CASRLDTRQVQNGYTF
TRBV5-1	-	TRBJ2-3	few	TGCGCCAGCAGCGTGACGGATTCTAGCACAGATACGCAGTATTTT	CASSVTDSSTDTQYF
TRBV7-2	-	TRBJ2-3	-	TGTGCCAGCAGCAAGGGAAGGTGGGGAGCAACAGATACGCAGTATTTT	CASSKGRWGATDTQYF